This T cell receptor beta chain appears in the sequencing data of a study of T cell responses to AZD1222 COVID-19 vaccine. Libraries were prepared by immunoSEQ multiplex PCR; TCRdb keeps only in-frame clonotypes and omits some of them. The data contain approximately 77,000 clones, 70% to 90% of them seen just once; the ten biggest clones take up around 3.6%. As for this clone: Its antigen is as yet unknown.

The CDR3 is 17 amino acids. Losses at the gene ends were 0 bases for V and 3 bases for J; bases not matched to a gene: 7. Germline CDR1 LGHNA, CDR2 YSLEER. General study findings and limits: Donors skewed white British and female; clonal diversity was possibly underestimated. At study baseline, merely about 6 AZD1222 recipients were seropositive. Close to half of spike-specific TCRs reportedly recognize unmutated variant regions. Repertoire sampling occurred only after the peak T cell response.

Sample: peripheral blood, taken 28 days after the second AZD1222 dose. The sequence was obtained from an adult who received the AZD1222 COVID-19 vaccine. V is TRBV4-3 and J is TRBJ2-7, with 11 bases that match TRBD2. DNA for the CDR3: TGCGCCAGCAGCCAAGAACTAGCGGGAGAGTTCCTCTACGAGCAGTACTTC. Protein: CASSQELAGEFLYEQYF.